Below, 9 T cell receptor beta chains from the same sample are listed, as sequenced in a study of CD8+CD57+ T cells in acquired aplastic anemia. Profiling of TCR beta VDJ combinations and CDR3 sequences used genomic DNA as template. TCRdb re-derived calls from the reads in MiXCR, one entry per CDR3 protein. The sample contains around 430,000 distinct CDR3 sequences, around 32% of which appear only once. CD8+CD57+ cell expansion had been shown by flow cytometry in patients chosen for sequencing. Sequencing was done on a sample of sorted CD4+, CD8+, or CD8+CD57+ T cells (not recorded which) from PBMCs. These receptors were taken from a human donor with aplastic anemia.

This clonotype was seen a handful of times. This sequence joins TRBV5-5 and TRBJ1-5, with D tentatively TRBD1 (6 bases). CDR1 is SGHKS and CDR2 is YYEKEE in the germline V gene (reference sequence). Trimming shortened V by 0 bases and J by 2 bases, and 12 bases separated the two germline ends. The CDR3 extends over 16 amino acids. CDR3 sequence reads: CASSLDGGPGNQPQHF. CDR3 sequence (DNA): TGTGCCAGCAGCTTGGATGGGGGGCCGGGCAATCAGCCCCAGCATTTT. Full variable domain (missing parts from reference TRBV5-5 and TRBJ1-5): DAGVTQSPTHLIKTRGQQVTLRCSPISGHKSVSWYQQVLGQGPQFIFQYYEKEERGRGNFPDRFSARQFPNYSSELNVNALLLGDSALYLCASSLDGGPGNQPQHFGDGTRLSIL.

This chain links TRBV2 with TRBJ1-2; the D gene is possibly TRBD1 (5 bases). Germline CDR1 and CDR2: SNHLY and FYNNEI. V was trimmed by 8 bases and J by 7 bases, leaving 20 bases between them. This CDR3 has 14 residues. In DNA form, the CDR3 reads TGTGCCAGCGCTAGCGGGAGTGGGGCTAGTGGCTACACCTTC. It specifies CASASGSGASGYTF.

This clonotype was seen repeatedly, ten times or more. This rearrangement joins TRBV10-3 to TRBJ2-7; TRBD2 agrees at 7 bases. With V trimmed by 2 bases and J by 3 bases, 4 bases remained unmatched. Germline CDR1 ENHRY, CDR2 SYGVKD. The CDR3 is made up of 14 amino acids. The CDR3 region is CAISERLADYEQYF. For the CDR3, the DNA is TGTGCCATCAGTGAGCGGCTAGCGGACTACGAGCAGTACTTC.

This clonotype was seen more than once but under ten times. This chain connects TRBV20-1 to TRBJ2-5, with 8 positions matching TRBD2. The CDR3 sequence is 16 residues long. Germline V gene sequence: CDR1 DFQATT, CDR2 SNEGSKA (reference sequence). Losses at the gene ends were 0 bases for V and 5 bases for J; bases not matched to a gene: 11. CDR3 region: CSARDDRLARMETQYF. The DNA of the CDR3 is TGCAGTGCTAGAGATGATAGACTAGCGCGTATGGAGACCCAGTACTTC.

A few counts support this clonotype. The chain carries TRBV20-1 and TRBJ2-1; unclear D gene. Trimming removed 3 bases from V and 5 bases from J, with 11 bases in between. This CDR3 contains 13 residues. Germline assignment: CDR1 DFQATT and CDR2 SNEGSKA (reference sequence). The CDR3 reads CSARMVRDNEQFF. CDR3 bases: TGCAGTGCTAGGATGGTGAGAGACAATGAGCAGTTCTTC.

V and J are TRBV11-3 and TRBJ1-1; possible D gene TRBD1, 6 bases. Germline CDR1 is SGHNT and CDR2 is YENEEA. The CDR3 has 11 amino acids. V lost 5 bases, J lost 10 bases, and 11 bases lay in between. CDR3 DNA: TGTGCCAGCAGCAAAGGGACACTAGCTTTCTTT. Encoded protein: CASSKGTLAFF.

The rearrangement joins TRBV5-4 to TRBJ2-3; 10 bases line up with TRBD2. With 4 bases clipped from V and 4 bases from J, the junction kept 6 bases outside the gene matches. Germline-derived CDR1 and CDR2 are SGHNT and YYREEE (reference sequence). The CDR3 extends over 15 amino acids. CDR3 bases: TGTGCCAGCAGCGTGGCTAGCGGGGGATCAGATACGCAGTATTTT. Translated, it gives CASSVASGGSDTQYF.

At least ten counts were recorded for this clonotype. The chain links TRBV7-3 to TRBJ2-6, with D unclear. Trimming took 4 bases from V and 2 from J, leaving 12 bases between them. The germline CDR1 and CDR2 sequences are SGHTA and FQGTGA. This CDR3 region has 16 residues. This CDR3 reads CASSSLRRAGANVLTF. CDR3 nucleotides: TGTGCCAGCAGCTCCCTACGACGCGCTGGGGCCAACGTCCTGACTTTC.

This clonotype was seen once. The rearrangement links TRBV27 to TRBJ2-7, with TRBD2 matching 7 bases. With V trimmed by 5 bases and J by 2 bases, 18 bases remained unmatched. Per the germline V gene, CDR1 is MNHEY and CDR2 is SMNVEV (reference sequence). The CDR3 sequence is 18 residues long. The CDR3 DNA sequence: TGTGCCAGCAGTACCCAACCCATACTAGCGCGGGACCCCTACGAGCAGTACTTC. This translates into CASSTQPILARDPYEQYF.